Below, 17 T cell receptor beta chains from the same sample are listed, as sequenced in a study of blood T cell repertoires in COVID-19. Libraries were prepared by immunoSEQ multiplex PCR; TCRdb keeps only in-frame clonotypes and omits some of them. The data hold around 130,000 clones, with 84% observed a single time. The sequencing sample was made of PBMCs or T cells enriched from blood (not recorded which). The source of these receptors is a man in his forties with acute COVID-19.

The rearrangement uses TRBV19 and TRBJ1-2, with 10 nucleotides matching TRBD1. The V and J ends lost 7 bases and 4 bases, in that order; junction bases with no gene match: 12. The V gene's germline CDR1 is LNHDA and CDR2 SQIVND (reference sequence). This CDR3 comprises 16 residues. The CDR3 reads CASTIPGQGEAYGYTF. CDR3 sequence (DNA): TGTGCCAGTACCATACCCGGACAGGGGGAGGCCTATGGCTACACCTTC.

The chain carries TRBV7-3 and TRBJ2-1; possible D gene TRBD2, 6 bases. Trimming removed 5 bases at V and 0 bases at J, with 11 bases between. The germline V gene encodes CDR1 SGHTA and CDR2 FQGTGA. The CDR3 is made up of 15 amino acids. The CDR3 region is CASSLEGSSYNEQFF. CDR3 DNA: TGTGCCAGCAGCCTGGAGGGATCCTCCTACAATGAGCAGTTCTTC.

The chain links TRBV25-1 to TRBJ2-7, with D perhaps matching TRBD1 (6 bases). The length of the CDR3 is 15 residues. Deletions cut 3 bases from V and 0 bases from J, with 12 bases between. The germline V gene has CDR1 MGHDK and CDR2 SYGVNS. CDR3 loop: CASSDTGHLSYEQYF. DNA of the CDR3: TGTGCCAGCAGTGATACGGGACACCTCTCCTACGAGCAGTACTTC.

This chain links TRBV7-9 with TRBJ1-3; TRBD1 agrees at 7 bases. This CDR3 is 13 amino acids long. Trimming cost V 6 bases and J 13 bases; bases outside gene matches: 12. Germline V gene data show CDR1 as SEHNR and CDR2 as FQNEAQ (reference sequence). The CDR3 reads CASSFDRDMMIYF. The DNA for the CDR3 is TGTGCCAGCAGTTTCGACAGGGACATGATGATATATTTT.

The V call is TRBV25-1, the J call TRBJ1-2; tentative D call: TRBD1 (5 bases). Per germline, CDR1 MGHDK and CDR2 SYGVNS. Between the trimmed V and J ends, which lost 4 bases and 8 bases, there was a span of 11 bases. CDR3 length: 12 residues. In DNA form, the CDR3 reads TGTGCCAGCAGTGCCAGGGCGGAGGGCTACACCTTC. This codes for CASSARAEGYTF.

This chain uses TRBV10-3 with TRBJ1-1; 7 nucleotides agree with TRBD1. Trimming cost V 9 bases and J 2 bases; bases outside gene matches: 6. Germline lookup yields CDR1 ENHRY and CDR2 SYGVKD. This CDR3 contains 13 residues. In nucleotides, the CDR3 is TGTGCCATGGCCGGACAGGATAACACTGAAGCTTTCTTT. This gives the protein CAMAGQDNTEAFF.

The CDR3 reads CASRGSYNSPLHF. CDR3 in DNA: TGTGCCAGCAGGGGCAGCTATAATTCACCCCTCCACTTT. The chain is built from TRBV2 and TRBJ1-6; D not resolved. Trimming took 6 bases from V and 3 from J, leaving 6 bases between them. Germline V CDR1 and CDR2: SNHLY, FYNNEI. The CDR3 is 13 residues long.

The V gene is TRBV5-1, the J gene TRBJ2-3; 11 bases agree with TRBD1. Germline V lookup: CDR1 SGHRS, CDR2 YFSETQ. The CDR3 has 15 amino acids. The V gene end was trimmed by 6 bases and the J gene end by 8 bases; junction bases not matched to a gene: 11. DNA of the CDR3: TGCGCCAGCACGACCGGACAGGGGGCAGGGGGTACGCAGTATTTT. This sequence encodes CASTTGQGAGGTQYF.

This clone has only a few counts. The gene calls are TRBV27 and TRBJ1-2, with D tentatively TRBD1 (6 bases). V lost 0 bases and J 6 bases, leaving 17 bases between the germline ends. There are 16 residues in the CDR3. Germline CDR1 reads MNHEY; CDR2 reads SMNVEV (reference sequence). This CDR3 reads CASSLSGRGGADGYTF. In DNA, the CDR3 is TGTGCCAGCAGTTTATCGGGTAGGGGGGGCGCAGATGGCTACACCTTC.

The chain carries TRBV7-9 and TRBJ2-7; 14 nucleotides agree with TRBD2. V trimming: 5 bases; J trimming: 7 bases; junction bases outside the gene matches: 7. Germline assignment: CDR1 SEHNR and CDR2 FQNEAQ (reference sequence). CDR3 length: 15 residues. The DNA of the CDR3 is TGTGCCAGCAGCCCAAGACTAGCGGGAGGGGGAGAGCAGTACTTC. Translation: CASSPRLAGGGEQYF.

The V and J genes are TRBV7-9 and TRBJ1-2; D is perhaps TRBD1 (5 bases). The germline gives CDR1 SEHNR, CDR2 FQNEAQ (reference sequence). The V gene lost 6 bases and the J gene lost 4 bases, with 9 bases spanning the gap. This CDR3 is 12 amino acids long. The CDR3 nucleotides read TGTGCCAGCAGTCACGACAGCTATGGCTACACCTTC. Amino acid sequence: CASSHDSYGYTF.

This clone was counted a single time. Other DNA sequences within the sample encode an identical CDR3. DNA of the CDR3: TGTGCCAGCAGTTACTCGCAGGCCAACACTGAAGCTTTCTTT. This codes for CASSYSQANTEAFF. The rearrangement links TRBV6-5 to TRBJ1-1; D is uncertain. V dropped 0 bases and J dropped 2 bases, with 7 bases sitting between them. CDR3 length: 14 amino acids. The germline CDR1 and CDR2 sequences are MNHEY and SVGAGI.

V usage is TRBV9 and J usage is TRBJ2-2, with D maybe TRBD1 (6 bases). Deletions cut 5 bases from V and 2 bases from J, with 10 bases between. The CDR3 is made up of 14 amino acids. Germline assignment: CDR1 SGDLS and CDR2 YYNGEE. As DNA, the CDR3 is TGTGCCAGCAGTAGGGGACAAAACACCGGGGAGCTGTTTTTT. Amino acids: CASSRGQNTGELFF.

V gene TRBV6-5 combines with J gene TRBJ2-7; 7 bases map to TRBD1. Losses at the gene ends were 4 bases for V and 1 base for J; bases not matched to a gene: 4. From germline, CDR1 is MNHEY and CDR2 SVGAGI. The CDR3 sequence is 14 residues long. In DNA, the CDR3 is TGTGCCAGCAGTTTCAACAGGGGTTCCTACGAGCAGTACTTC. This codes for CASSFNRGSYEQYF.

The chain joins TRBV10-3 to TRBJ2-3; 10 nucleotides align to TRBD2. V was pared by 5 bases and J by 4 bases, with 3 bases of the junction left unmatched. Germline V gene sequence: CDR1 ENHRY, CDR2 SYGVKD. The CDR3 consists of 14 residues. The CDR3 loop reads CAISNSGGPDTQYF. CDR3 nucleotides: TGTGCCATCAGTAATAGCGGGGGGCCAGATACGCAGTATTTT.

This rearrangement joins TRBV28 to TRBJ2-1; tentatively, D is TRBD2 (5 bases). CDR3 size: 13 residues. Per germline, CDR1 MDHEN and CDR2 SYDVKM. Trimming left V 7 bases short and J 13 bases short, with 20 bases between. CDR3: CASTLASRGSQFF. CDR3 in DNA: TGTGCCAGCACCTTGGCTAGTCGGGGTTCTCAGTTCTTC.

J is TRBJ2-7 and V is TRBV11-2; TRBD2 agrees at 8 bases. The V segment lost 5 bases and the J segment 7 bases; nucleotides outside the gene matches: 16. Germline lookup yields CDR1 SGHAT and CDR2 FQNNGV. This CDR3 contains 16 residues. CDR3 sequence: CASSPLGTGGDTEQYF. CDR3 DNA sequence: TGTGCCAGCAGCCCCCTTGGCACGGGAGGGGATACAGAGCAGTACTTC.